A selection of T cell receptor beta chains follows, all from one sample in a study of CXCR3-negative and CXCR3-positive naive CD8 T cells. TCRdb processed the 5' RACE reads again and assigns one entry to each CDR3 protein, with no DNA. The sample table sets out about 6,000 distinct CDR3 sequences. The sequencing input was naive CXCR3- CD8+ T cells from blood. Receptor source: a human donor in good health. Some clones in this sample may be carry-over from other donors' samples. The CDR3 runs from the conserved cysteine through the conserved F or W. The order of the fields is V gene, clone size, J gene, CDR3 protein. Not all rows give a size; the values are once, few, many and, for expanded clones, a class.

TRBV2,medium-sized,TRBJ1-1,CASRDRPDQAFF
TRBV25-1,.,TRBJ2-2,CASKDTNTGELFF
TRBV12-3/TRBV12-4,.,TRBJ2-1,CASSFFGGAYNEQFF
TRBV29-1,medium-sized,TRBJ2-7,CSVEDLGYEQYF
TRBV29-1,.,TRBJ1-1,CSVDFSQGEAFF
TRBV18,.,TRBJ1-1,CASSPSGGYTEAFF
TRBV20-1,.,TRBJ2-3,CSAKKREANTRLLETDTQYF
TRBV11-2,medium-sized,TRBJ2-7,CASSLAGTGEQYF
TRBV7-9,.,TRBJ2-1,CPSRAGTSGYEQFF
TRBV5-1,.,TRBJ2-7,CASSLRRESGYEQYF
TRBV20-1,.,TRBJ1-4,CSARAPFEKLFF
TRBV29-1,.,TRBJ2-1,CSLWRSSYNEQFF
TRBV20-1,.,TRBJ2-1,CSARDLLAERTYNEQFF
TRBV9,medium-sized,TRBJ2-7,CASSAGYREQYF
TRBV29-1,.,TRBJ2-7,CSVGTGYEQYF
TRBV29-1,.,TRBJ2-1,CSVVQGVHNEQFF
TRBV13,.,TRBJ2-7,CASSPSAISYEQYF
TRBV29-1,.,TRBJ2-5,CSGTGGPETQYF
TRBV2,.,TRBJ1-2,CAIQGLHGYTF
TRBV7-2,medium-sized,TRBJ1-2,CASTQWAGDDYGYTF
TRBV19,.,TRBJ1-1,CASSADGNTEAFF
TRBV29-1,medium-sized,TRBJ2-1,CSVRQVSYNEQFF
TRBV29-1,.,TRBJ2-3,CSVEGGMGTDTQYF
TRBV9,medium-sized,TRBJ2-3,CASSVDSNLRADTQYF
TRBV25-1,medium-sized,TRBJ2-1,CASSESSYNEQFF
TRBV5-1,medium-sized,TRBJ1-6,CASSFPEGSSNSPLHF
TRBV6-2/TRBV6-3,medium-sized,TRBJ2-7,CASSYRGHSYEQYF
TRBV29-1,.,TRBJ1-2,CSAVKSGDYGYTF
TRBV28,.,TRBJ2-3,CATEMTSGSSGTDTQYF
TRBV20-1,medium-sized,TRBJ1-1,CSASSGAMNTEAFF